Below are 3 T cell receptor beta chains sequenced from a single sample in a study of blood T cell repertoires in COVID-19. Sequenced by immunoSEQ multiplex PCR; TCRdb stores in-frame clones only, minus some. The table shows roughly 200,000 clones, with over 80% occurring only once. Sequenced material: peripheral blood. The receptors derive from a man aged 35-49 years with acute or convalescent COVID-19.

Note on this clone: The sample carries other DNA sequences with the same CDR3. V gene TRBV7-2 combines with J gene TRBJ2-7; no reliable D call. The V gene's germline CDR1 is SGHTA and CDR2 FQGNSA. The CDR3 has 14 amino acids. V was shortened by 3 bases and J by 0 bases, with 9 bases between the two germline ends. The CDR3 region has the DNA TGTGCCAGCAGCTTTAGCTTGAGCTCCTACGAGCAGTACTTC. Translated, it gives CASSFSLSSYEQYF.

This clone has more than one count but fewer than ten. The chain recombines TRBV5-5 with TRBJ1-2; TRBD1 agrees at 9 bases. The germline gives CDR1 SGHKS, CDR2 YYEKEE (reference sequence). The CDR3 loop spans 14 amino acids. Germline trimming cut 0 bases from V and 8 bases from J; bases unmatched to any gene: 5. CDR3: CASSLDTGGWGYTF. The CDR3 DNA reads as TGTGCCAGCAGCTTGGACACAGGGGGCTGGGGCTACACCTTC. Supplemented by reference TRBV5-5 and TRBJ1-2, the full variable domain reads DAGVTQSPTHLIKTRGQQVTLRCSPISGHKSVSWYQQVLGQGPQFIFQYYEKEERGRGNFPDRFSARQFPNYSSELNVNALLLGDSALYLCASSLDTGGWGYTFGSGTRLTVV.

The chain employs TRBV19 and TRBJ1-5; tentatively, D is TRBD1 (5 bases). V was cut by 10 bases and J by 4 bases, with 11 bases left in between. Germline V gene sequence: CDR1 LNHDA, CDR2 SQIVND (reference sequence). CDR3 size: 12 residues. The CDR3 DNA reads TGTGCCACGGGGGGAAGGAATCAGCCCCAGCATTTT. This sequence encodes CATGGRNQPQHF.